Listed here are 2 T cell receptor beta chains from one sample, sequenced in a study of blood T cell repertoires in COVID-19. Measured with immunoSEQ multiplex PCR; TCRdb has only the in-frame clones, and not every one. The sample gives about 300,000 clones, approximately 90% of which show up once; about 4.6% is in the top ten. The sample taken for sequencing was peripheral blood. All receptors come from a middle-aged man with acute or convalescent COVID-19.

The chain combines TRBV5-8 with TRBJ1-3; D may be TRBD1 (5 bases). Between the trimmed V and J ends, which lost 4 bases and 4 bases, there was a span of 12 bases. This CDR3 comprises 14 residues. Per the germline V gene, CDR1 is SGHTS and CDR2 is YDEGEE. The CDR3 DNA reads TGTGCCAGCAGCCGGACAAGAGGAGGAAACACCATATATTTT. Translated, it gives CASSRTRGGNTIYF.

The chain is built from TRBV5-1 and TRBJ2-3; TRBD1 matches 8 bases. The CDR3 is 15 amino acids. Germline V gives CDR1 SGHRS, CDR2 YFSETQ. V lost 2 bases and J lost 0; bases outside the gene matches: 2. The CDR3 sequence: CASSFGQGSTDTQYF. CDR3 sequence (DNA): TGCGCCAGCAGCTTTGGACAGGGAAGCACAGATACGCAGTATTTT.